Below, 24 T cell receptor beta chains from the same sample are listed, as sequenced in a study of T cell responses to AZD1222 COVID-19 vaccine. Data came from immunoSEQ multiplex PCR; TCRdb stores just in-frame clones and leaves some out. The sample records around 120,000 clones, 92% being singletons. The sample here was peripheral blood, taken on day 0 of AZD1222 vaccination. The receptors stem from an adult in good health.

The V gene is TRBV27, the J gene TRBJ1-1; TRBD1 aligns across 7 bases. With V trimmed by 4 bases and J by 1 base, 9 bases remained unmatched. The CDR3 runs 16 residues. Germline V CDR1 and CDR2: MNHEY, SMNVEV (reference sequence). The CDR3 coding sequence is TGTGCCAGCAGTTCCTATTTCGGGACAGCGAACACTGAAGCTTTCTTT. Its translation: CASSSYFGTANTEAFF.

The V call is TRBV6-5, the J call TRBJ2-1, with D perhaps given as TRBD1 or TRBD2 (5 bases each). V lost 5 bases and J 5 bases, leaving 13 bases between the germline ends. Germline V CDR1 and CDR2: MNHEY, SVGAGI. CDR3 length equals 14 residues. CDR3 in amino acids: CASSPGAGDNEQFF. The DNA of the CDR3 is TGTGCCAGCAGTCCCGGGGCCGGGGACAATGAGCAGTTCTTC.

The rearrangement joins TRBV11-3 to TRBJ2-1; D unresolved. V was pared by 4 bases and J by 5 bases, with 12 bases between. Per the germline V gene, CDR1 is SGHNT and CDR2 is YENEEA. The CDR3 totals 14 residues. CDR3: CASSSMNNNNEQFF. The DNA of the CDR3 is TGTGCCAGCAGCTCGATGAACAACAACAATGAGCAGTTCTTC.

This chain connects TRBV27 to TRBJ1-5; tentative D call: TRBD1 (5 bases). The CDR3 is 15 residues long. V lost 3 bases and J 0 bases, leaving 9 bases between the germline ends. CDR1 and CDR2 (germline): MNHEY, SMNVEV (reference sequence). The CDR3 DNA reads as TGTGCCAGCAGTTTTAGAGGACATAGCAATCAGCCCCAGCATTTT. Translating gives CASSFRGHSNQPQHF.

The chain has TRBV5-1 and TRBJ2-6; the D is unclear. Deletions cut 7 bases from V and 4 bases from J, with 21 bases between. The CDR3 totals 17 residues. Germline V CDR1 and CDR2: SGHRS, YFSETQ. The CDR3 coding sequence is TGCGCCAGCGGCCTTACCGAGCTCTACTTAGGGGCCAACGTCCTGACTTTC. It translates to CASGLTELYLGANVLTF.

CDR3 sequence reads: CASSFREPTEAFF. CDR3 nucleotides: TGTGCCAGCAGTTTCAGGGAGCCTACTGAAGCTTTCTTT. The chain carries TRBV12-3 or TRBV12-4 and TRBJ1-1, with D possibly being TRBD1 (5 bases). The CDR3 covers 13 residues. V was shortened by 3 bases and J by 5 bases, with 10 bases between the two germline ends.

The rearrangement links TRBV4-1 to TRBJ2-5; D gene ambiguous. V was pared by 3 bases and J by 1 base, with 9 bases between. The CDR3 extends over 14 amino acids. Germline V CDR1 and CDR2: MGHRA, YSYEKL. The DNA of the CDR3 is TGCGCCAGCAGCCACCTAAATGGCCAAGAGACCCAGTACTTC. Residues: CASSHLNGQETQYF.

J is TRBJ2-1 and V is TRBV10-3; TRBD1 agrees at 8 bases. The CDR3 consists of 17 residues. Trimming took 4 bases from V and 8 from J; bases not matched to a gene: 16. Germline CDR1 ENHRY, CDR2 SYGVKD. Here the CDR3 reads CAISAPTGVVSLDEQFF. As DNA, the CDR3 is TGTGCCATCAGTGCTCCGACAGGGGTTGTTTCATTGGATGAGCAGTTCTTC.

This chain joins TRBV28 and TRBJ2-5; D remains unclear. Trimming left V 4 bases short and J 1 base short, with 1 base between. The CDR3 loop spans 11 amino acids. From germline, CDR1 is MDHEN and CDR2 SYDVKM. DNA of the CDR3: TGTGCCAGCAGTTCCCAAGAGACCCAGTACTTC. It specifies CASSSQETQYF.

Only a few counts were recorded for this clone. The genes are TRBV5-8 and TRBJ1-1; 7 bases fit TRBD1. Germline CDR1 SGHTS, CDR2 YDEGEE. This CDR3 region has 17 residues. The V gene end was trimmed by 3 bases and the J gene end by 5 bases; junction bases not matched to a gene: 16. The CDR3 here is CASSSRPRQGRGTEAFF. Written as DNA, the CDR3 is TGTGCCAGCAGCTCGCGGCCCAGACAGGGAAGAGGAACTGAAGCTTTCTTT.

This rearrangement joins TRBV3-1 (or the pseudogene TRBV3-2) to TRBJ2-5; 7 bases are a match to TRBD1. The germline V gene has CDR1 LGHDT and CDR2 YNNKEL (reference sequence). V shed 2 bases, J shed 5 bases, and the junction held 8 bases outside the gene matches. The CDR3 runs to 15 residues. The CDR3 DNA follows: TGTGCCAGCAGCCAATTAGAAGGGGGCTTGGAGACCCAGTACTTC. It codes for CASSQLEGGLETQYF.

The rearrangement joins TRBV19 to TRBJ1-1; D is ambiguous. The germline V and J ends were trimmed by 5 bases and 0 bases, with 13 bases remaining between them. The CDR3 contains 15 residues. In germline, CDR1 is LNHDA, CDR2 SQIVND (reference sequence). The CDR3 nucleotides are TGTGCCAGTAGTCAGCAGGCGGATATGAACACTGAAGCTTTCTTT. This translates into CASSQQADMNTEAFF.

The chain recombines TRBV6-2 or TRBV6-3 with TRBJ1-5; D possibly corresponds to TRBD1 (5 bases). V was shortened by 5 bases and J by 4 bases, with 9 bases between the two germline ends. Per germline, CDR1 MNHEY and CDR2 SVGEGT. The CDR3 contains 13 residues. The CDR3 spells CASSVDKNQPQHF. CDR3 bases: TGTGCCAGCAGTGTGGACAAGAATCAGCCCCAGCATTTT.

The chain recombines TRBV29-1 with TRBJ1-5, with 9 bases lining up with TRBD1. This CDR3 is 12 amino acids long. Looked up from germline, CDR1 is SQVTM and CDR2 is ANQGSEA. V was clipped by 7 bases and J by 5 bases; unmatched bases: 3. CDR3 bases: TGCAGCGGAACAGGGGGCCATCAGCCCCAGCATTTT. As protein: CSGTGGHQPQHF.

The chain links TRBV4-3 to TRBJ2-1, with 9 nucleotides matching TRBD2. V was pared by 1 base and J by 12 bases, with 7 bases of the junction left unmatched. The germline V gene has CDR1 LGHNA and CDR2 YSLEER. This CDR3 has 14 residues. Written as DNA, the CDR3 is TGCGCCAGCAGCCAAGCCCTTAGCGGGGGAGGGCAGTTCTTC. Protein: CASSQALSGGGQFF.

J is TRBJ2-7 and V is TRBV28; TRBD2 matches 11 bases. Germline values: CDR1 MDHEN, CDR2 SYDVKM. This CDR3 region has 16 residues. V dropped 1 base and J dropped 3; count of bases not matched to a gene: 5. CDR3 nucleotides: TGTGCCAGCAGTTTATTGACTAGCGGGATCAGCTACGAGCAGTACTTC. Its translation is CASSLLTSGISYEQYF. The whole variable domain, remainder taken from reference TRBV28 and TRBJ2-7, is DVKVTQSSRYLVKRTGEKVFLECVQDMDHENMFWYRQDPGLGLRLIYFSYDVKMKEKGDIPEGYSVSREKKERFSLILESASTNQTSMYLCASSLLTSGISYEQYFGPGTRLTVT.

CDR3 sequence reads: CASSLKGGSNQPQHF. CDR3 bases: TGTGCCAGCAGTTTGAAAGGGGGTTCCAATCAGCCCCAGCATTTT. V is TRBV6-2 or TRBV6-3 and J is TRBJ1-5, with D maybe TRBD1 (6 bases). Trimming shortened V by 4 bases and J by 3 bases, and 13 bases separated the two germline ends. CDR3 length: 15 residues. Germline V gene data show CDR1 as MNHEY and CDR2 as SVGEGT.

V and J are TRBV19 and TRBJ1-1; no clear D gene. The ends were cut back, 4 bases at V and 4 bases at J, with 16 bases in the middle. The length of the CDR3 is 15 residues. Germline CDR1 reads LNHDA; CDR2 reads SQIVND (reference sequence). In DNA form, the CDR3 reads TGTGCCAGTAGTAACGAACTCCGGCTGGGCACTGAAGCTTTCTTT. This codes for CASSNELRLGTEAFF.

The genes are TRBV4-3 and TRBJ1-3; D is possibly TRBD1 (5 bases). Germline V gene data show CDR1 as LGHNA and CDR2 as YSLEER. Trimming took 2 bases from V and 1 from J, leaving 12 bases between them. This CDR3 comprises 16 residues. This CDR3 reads CASSQFSQGSGNTIYF. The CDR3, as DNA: TGCGCCAGCAGCCAATTCTCTCAGGGATCTGGAAACACCATATATTTT.

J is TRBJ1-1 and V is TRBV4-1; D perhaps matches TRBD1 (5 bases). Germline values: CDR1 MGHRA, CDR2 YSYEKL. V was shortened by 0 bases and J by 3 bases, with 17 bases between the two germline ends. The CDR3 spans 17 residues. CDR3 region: CASSQEIGALSYTEAFF. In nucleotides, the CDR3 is TGCGCCAGCAGCCAAGAGATTGGGGCCCTAAGCTACACTGAAGCTTTCTTT.

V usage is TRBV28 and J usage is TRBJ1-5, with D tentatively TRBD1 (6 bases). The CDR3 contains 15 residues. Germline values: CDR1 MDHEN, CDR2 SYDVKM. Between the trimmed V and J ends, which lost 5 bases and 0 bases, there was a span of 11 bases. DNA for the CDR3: TGTGCCAGCAGTCCCGACAGGTATAGCAATCAGCCCCAGCATTTT. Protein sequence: CASSPDRYSNQPQHF.

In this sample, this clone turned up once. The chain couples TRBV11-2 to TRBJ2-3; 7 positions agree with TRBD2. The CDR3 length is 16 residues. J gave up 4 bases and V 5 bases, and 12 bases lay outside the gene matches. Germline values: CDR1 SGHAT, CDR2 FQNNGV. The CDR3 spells CASSPGTTAWADTQYF. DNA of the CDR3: TGTGCCAGCAGCCCTGGGACTACCGCTTGGGCAGATACGCAGTATTTT.

In DNA, the CDR3 is TGTGCCAGCAGCTTAGATGGGGGCAGCTCGGTACCCCAGCATTTT. It yields the protein CASSLDGGSSVPQHF. The chain combines TRBV7-2 with TRBJ1-5; possible D gene TRBD1, 6 bases. The germline gives CDR1 SGHTA, CDR2 FQGNSA. CDR3 length: 15 residues. Trimming removed 1 base from V and 10 bases from J, with 17 bases in between.

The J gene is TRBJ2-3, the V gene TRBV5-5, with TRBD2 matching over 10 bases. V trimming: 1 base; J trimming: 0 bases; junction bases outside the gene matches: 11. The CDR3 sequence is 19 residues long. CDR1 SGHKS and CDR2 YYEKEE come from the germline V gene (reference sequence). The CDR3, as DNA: TGTGCCAGCAGCTTGTGGCTAGCGGGGGATATCGCTAGCACAGATACGCAGTATTTT. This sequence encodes CASSLWLAGDIASTDTQYF.